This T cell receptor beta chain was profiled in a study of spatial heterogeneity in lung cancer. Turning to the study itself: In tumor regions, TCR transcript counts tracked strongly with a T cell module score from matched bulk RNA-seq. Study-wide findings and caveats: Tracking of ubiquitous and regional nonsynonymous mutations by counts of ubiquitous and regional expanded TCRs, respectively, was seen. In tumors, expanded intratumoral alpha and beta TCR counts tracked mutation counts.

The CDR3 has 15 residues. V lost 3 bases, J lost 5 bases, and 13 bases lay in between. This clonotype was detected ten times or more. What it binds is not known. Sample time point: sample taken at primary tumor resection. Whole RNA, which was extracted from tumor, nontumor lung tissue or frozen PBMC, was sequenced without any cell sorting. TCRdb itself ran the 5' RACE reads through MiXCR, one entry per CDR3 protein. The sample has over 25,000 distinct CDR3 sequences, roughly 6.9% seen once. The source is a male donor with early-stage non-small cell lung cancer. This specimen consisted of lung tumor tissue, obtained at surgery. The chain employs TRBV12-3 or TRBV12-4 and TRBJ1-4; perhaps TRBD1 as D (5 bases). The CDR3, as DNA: TGTGCCAGCAGTTTGACGGGCCAGGGAAATGAAAAACTGTTTTTT. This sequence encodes CASSLTGQGNEKLFF.